The T cell receptor beta chain described here comes from a study of OX40 agonist ivuxolimab in advanced cancers. Study summary: Hepatocellular carcinoma, melanoma, renal cell or head and neck cancer occurred in dose-escalation patients. Mean age approximately 59 years, range about 23 to 79; just over 80% male. In three patients, partial responses were observed, one with hepatocellular carcinoma and two with cutaneous melanoma.

This CDR3 spans 13 amino acids. CDR1 is SGHRS and CDR2 is YFSETQ in the germline V gene. Between the trimmed V and J ends, which lost 6 bases and 1 base, there was a span of 10 bases. Patients had blood sampled at baseline and again on cycle 4 day 1 and cycle 7 day 1. Repertoires were generated with immunoSEQ multiplex PCR, while TCRdb's copy carries only in-frame clones and drops some. The data show some 77,000 clones, about nine tenths seen once. Sequencing used CD4+ or CD8+ T cells sorted from blood, obtained in a trial of the OX40 agonist ivuxolimab. The chain recombines TRBV5-1 with TRBJ1-1, with unresolved D. The TCR sequence derives from an adult with an advanced solid tumor such as melanoma, head and neck, liver or kidney cancer. CDR3 sequence reads: CASKAWENTEAFF. CDR3 bases: TGCGCCAGCAAGGCCTGGGAGAACACTGAAGCTTTCTTT.